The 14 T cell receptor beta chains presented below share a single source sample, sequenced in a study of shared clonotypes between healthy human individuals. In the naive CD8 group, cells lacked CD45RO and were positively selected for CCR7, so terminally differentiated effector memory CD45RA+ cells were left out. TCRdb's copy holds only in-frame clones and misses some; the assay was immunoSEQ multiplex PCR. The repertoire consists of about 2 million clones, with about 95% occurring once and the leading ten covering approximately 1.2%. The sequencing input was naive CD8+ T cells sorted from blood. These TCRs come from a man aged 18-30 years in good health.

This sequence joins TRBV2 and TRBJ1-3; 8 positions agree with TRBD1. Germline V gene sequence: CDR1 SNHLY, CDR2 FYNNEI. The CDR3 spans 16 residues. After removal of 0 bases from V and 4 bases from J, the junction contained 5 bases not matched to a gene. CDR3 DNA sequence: TGTGCCAGCAGTGAAGCGAGCAGGGGGCTGGGAAACACCATATATTTT. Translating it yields CASSEASRGLGNTIYF.

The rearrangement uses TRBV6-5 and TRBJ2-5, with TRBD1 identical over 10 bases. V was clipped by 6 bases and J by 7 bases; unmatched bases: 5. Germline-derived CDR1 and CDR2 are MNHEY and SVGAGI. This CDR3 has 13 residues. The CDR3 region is CASSGTGVGTQYF. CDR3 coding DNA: TGTGCCAGCAGCGGGACAGGGGTGGGGACCCAGTACTTC.

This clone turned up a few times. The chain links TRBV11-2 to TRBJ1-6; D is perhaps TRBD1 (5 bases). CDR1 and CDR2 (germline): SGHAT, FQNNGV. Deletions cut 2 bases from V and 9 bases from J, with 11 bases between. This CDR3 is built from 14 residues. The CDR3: CASSLYGGTSPLHF. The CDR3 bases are TGTGCCAGCAGCTTATATGGGGGGACTTCACCCCTCCACTTT.

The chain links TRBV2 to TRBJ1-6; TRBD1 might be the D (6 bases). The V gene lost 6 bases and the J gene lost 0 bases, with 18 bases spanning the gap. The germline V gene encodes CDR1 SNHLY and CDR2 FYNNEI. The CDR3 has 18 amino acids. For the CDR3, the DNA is TGTGCCAGCAGGGGGACAACCCTTAGGAGCTCCTATAATTCACCCCTCCACTTT. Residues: CASRGTTLRSSYNSPLHF.

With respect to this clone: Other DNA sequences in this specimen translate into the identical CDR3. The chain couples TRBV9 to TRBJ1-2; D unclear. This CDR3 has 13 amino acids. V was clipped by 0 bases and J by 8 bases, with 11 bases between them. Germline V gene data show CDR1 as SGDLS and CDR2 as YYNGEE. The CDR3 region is CASSVAGWEGYTF. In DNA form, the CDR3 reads TGTGCCAGCAGCGTAGCCGGGTGGGAAGGCTACACCTTC.

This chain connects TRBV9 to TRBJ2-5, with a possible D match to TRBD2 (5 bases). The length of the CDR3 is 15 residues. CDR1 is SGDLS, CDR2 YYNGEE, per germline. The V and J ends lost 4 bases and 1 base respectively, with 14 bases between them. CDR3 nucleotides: TGTGCCAGCAGCCTCCCCGAGGGCCCCCAAGAGACCCAGTACTTC. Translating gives CASSLPEGPQETQYF.

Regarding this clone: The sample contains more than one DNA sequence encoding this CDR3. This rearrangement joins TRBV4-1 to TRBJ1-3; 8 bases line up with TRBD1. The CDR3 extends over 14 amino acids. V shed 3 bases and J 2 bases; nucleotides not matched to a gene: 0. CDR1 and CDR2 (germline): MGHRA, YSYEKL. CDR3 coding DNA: TGCGCCAGCAGCCAGACAGGGGCTGGAAACACCATATATTTT. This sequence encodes CASSQTGAGNTIYF.

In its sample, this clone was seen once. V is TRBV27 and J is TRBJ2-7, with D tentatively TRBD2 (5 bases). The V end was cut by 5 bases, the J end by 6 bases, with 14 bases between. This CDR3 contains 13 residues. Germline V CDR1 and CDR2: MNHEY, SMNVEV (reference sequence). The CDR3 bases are TGTGCCAGCAGTCCTCTCCCGGCGGGCGAGCAGTACTTC. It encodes CASSPLPAGEQYF.

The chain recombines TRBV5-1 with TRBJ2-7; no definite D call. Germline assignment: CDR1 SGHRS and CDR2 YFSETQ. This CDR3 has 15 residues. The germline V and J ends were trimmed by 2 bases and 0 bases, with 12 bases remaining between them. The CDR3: CASSLEHPSSYEQYF. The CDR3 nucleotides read TGCGCCAGCAGCTTAGAGCATCCGAGCTCCTACGAGCAGTACTTC. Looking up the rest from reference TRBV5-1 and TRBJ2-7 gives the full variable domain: KAGVTQTPRYLIKTRGQQVTLSCSPISGHRSVSWYQQTPGQGLQFLFEYFSETQRNKGNFPGRFSGRQFSNSRSEMNVSTLELGDSALYLCASSLEHPSSYEQYFGPGTRLTVT.

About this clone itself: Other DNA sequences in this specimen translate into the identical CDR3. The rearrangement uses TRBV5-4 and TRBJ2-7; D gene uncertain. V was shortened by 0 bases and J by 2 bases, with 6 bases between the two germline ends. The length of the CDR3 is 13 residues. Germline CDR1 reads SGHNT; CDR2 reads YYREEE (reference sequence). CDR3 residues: CASSLVETYEQYF. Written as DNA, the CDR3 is TGTGCCAGCAGCTTGGTAGAGACCTACGAGCAGTACTTC.

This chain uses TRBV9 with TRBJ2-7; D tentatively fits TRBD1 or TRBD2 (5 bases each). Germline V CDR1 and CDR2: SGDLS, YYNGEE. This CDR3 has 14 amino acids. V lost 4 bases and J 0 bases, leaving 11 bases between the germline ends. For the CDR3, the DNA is TGTGCCAGCAGCCCCCGGGGCAACTCCTACGAGCAGTACTTC. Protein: CASSPRGNSYEQYF.

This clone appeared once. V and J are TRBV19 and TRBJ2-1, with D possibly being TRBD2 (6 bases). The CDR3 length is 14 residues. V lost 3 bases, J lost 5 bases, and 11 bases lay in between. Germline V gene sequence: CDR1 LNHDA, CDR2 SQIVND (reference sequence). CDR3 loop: CASSIYGGHNEQFF. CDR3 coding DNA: TGTGCCAGTAGTATCTACGGGGGACACAATGAGCAGTTCTTC. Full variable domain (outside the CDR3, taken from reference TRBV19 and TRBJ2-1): DGGITQSPKYLFRKEGQNVTLSCEQNLNHDAMYWYRQDPGQGLRLIYYSQIVNDFQKGDIAEGYSVSREKKESFPLTVTSAQKNPTAFYLCASSIYGGHNEQFFGPGTRLTVL.

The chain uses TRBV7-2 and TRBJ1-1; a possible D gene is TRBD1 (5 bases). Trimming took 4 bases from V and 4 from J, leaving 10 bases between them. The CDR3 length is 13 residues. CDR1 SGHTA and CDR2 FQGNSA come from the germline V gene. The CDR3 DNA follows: TGTGCCAGCAGCTGGGGACTTTTCACTGAAGCTTTCTTT. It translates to CASSWGLFTEAFF.

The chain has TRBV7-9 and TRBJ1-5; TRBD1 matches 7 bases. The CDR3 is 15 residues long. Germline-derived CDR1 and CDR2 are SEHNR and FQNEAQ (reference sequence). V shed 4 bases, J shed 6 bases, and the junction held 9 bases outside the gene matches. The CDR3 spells CASSSDREGSQPQHF. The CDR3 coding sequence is TGTGCCAGCAGCTCCGACAGGGAAGGGAGTCAGCCCCAGCATTTT.